Here is one T cell receptor (beta chain) with its context. Its target is unknown. V was pared by 4 bases and J by 8 bases, with 2 bases of the junction left unmatched. The CDR3 runs 13 residues. Germline V CDR1 and CDR2: MNHEY, SVGAGI. Quantitative barcoded 5'-RACE was used to prepare TCR beta libraries. TCRdb reanalysed the 5' RACE reads using MiXCR and keeps one entry per CDR3 protein. The sample has some 130,000 distinct CDR3 sequences, approximately 9.7% seen once. The sample comes from a study of CD8 T cells in ankylosing spondylitis. Study-wide findings and caveats: Within matched ankylosing spondylitis synovial fluid, disease-linked clones were reportedly significantly enriched. A TCR beta motif of eight highly homologous variants appeared characteristic of ankylosing spondylitis blood. In reactive arthritis synovial fluid and blood, some motif variants had been reported before.

This sequence originates from a male donor with ankylosing spondylitis or in good health (not recorded which). The sequenced sample consisted of blood, either unsorted or a sorted T cell fraction (not recorded which). V is TRBV6-5 and J is TRBJ1-6; 7 nucleotides match TRBD1. The CDR3 loop is CASSSQGDSPLHF. CDR3 sequence (DNA): TGTGCCAGCAGTTCGCAGGGGGATTCACCCCTCCACTTT.